The 4 T cell receptor beta chains in this list originate from one sample, sequenced in a study of blood T cell repertoires in COVID-19. The table came from immunoSEQ multiplex PCR; TCRdb's copy has only in-frame clones and leaves some out. The sample has approximately 78,000 clones, 88% seen once. Sequenced: peripheral blood. The receptors here all came from a man between 45 and 60 years old with acute or convalescent COVID-19.

The V and J genes are TRBV10-3 and TRBJ1-3, with D possibly matching TRBD1 (6 bases). Germline loops: CDR1 ENHRY, CDR2 SYGVKD. The length of the CDR3 is 13 residues. The germline V and J ends were trimmed by 6 bases and 0 bases, with 6 bases remaining between them. The CDR3 protein is CAIRDSSGNTIYF. DNA for the CDR3: TGTGCCATCAGGGACAGCTCTGGAAACACCATATATTTT.

The genes are TRBV9 and TRBJ2-7; TRBD2 aligns across 7 bases. This CDR3 has 15 amino acids. Trimming cost V 0 bases and J 2 bases; bases outside gene matches: 5. Germline CDR1 reads SGDLS; CDR2 reads YYNGEE. CDR3 DNA: TGTGCCAGCAGCGTAGAGGGGACTACACCCTACGAGCAGTACTTC. It yields the protein CASSVEGTTPYEQYF.

The chain recombines TRBV10-3 with TRBJ2-7, with D perhaps TRBD1 (6 bases). Between the trimmed V and J ends, which lost 4 bases and 0 bases, there was a span of 16 bases. Germline CDR1 is ENHRY and CDR2 is SYGVKD. The CDR3 is 16 amino acids. Here the CDR3 reads CAISGGTGHLSYEQYF. For the CDR3, the DNA is TGTGCCATCAGTGGAGGAACGGGACACCTCTCCTACGAGCAGTACTTC.

The rearrangement links TRBV5-8 to TRBJ2-5, with TRBD1 matching over 8 bases. Germline assignment: CDR1 SGHTS and CDR2 YDEGEE. With V trimmed by 3 bases and J by 2 bases, 0 bases remained unmatched. The CDR3 sequence is 13 residues long. CDR3: CASSWDRQETQYF. In nucleotides, the CDR3 is TGTGCCAGCAGCTGGGACAGGCAAGAGACCCAGTACTTC.